What follows are 11 T cell receptor beta chains derived from one specimen sequenced in a study of CD8 T cells in Susac syndrome. Random hexamers were used to reverse transcribe the RNA input (about 0.45 to 1 ug). TCRdb called the immunoSEQ multiplex PCR reads again in MiXCR, with one record for every CDR3 protein. Of 150,000 to 200,000 distinct CDR3 sequences in the sample, 92% were seen once. What was sequenced was CD4+ T cells from PBMCs. Receptor source: a human donor in good health.

This clonotype is a singleton in its sample. The chain is built from TRBV10-3 and TRBJ1-1, with D possibly TRBD1 on 6 matching bases. From germline, CDR1 is ENHRY and CDR2 SYGVKD. Trimming cost V 3 bases and J 1 base, with 12 bases left between them. This CDR3 spans 15 amino acids. CDR3 residues: CAISDPGAPNTEAFF. The CDR3 bases are TGTGCCATCAGTGACCCGGGGGCCCCGAACACTGAAGCTTTCTTT.

This rearrangement joins TRBV19 to TRBJ2-1; D unclear. Germline values: CDR1 LNHDA, CDR2 SQIVND (reference sequence). There are 12 residues in the CDR3. The V gene lost 5 bases and the J gene lost 2 bases, with 4 bases spanning the gap. The CDR3 loop is CASSLAYNEQFF. The DNA of the CDR3 is TGTGCCAGTAGTTTAGCCTACAATGAGCAGTTCTTC.

The genes are TRBV6-6 and TRBJ1-3; D is unresolved. CDR1 and CDR2 from the germline V gene are MNHNY and SVGAGI (reference sequence). The V end lost 4 bases, the J end lost 0 bases, and 4 bases lay between the germline ends. The CDR3 has 13 residues. The CDR3: CASSFNSGNTIYF. CDR3 coding DNA: TGTGCCAGCAGTTTTAACTCTGGAAACACCATATATTTT.

The rearrangement links TRBV6-6 to TRBJ2-1; TRBD2 is a possible D gene (5 bases). V lost 6 bases to trimming and J lost 6 bases, with 9 bases between them. Germline CDR1 reads MNHNY; CDR2 reads SVGAGI (reference sequence). This CDR3 is built from 12 residues. CDR3 sequence reads: CASSPRANEQFF. The CDR3 DNA is TGTGCCAGCAGCCCGAGGGCCAATGAGCAGTTCTTC.

The chain links TRBV7-2 to TRBJ1-1; D might be TRBD1 (6 bases). V was trimmed by 1 base and J by 1 base, leaving 10 bases between them. This CDR3 spans 15 amino acids. Germline CDR1 SGHTA, CDR2 FQGNSA. CDR3 nucleotides: TGTGCCAGCAGCTTAGGCGCAGGGGCGAACACTGAAGCTTTCTTT. It is translated as CASSLGAGANTEAFF.

The chain has TRBV2 and TRBJ2-3; D unresolved. The ends were cut back, 6 bases at V and 7 bases at J, with 8 bases in the middle. The CDR3 totals 11 residues. Germline lookup yields CDR1 SNHLY and CDR2 FYNNEI. The CDR3: CASSYMNTQYF. The DNA of the CDR3 is TGTGCCAGCAGCTACATGAATACGCAGTATTTT.

The chain joins TRBV20-1 to TRBJ2-1; 9 positions agree with TRBD2. Germline lookup yields CDR1 DFQATT and CDR2 SNEGSKA (reference sequence). CDR3 length: 13 amino acids. With V trimmed by 6 bases and J by 3 bases, 3 bases remained unmatched. This CDR3 is CSASTSGYNEQFF. CDR3 coding DNA: TGCAGTGCCTCGACTAGCGGCTACAATGAGCAGTTCTTC.

The gene calls are TRBV10-1 and TRBJ1-1; 8 nucleotides agree with TRBD1. This CDR3 has 14 residues. V dropped 4 bases and J dropped 7; count of bases not matched to a gene: 8. The V gene's germline CDR1 is WNHNN and CDR2 SYGVQD (reference sequence). DNA for the CDR3: TGCGCCAGCAGTGCCGACAGGGGTGTGGTTGAAGCTTTCTTT. Translating it yields CASSADRGVVEAFF.

The chain links TRBV10-3 to TRBJ2-5; TRBD2 is a possible D gene (5 bases). The V gene's germline CDR1 is ENHRY and CDR2 SYGVKD. The CDR3 runs 15 residues. Trimming pared 4 bases from V and 2 bases from J, leaving 14 bases between. This CDR3 is CAISAPHGSQETQYF. As DNA, the CDR3 is TGTGCCATCAGTGCCCCTCATGGGAGTCAAGAGACCCAGTACTTC.

The CDR3, as DNA: TGCAGTGCTAGGGCCCCCACGGGGCGTGGGGACATTCAGTACTTC. Protein: CSARAPTGRGDIQYF. The rearrangement uses TRBV20-1 and TRBJ2-4; D may match TRBD1 or TRBD2 (5 bases each). The CDR3 is 15 amino acids. Trimming pared 3 bases from V and 8 bases from J, leaving 20 bases between. Germline CDR1 reads DFQATT; CDR2 reads SNEGSKA (reference sequence).

The chain carries TRBV12-3 or TRBV12-4 and TRBJ2-5; D remains unclear. The V gene lost 7 bases and the J gene lost 5 bases, with 20 bases spanning the gap. This CDR3 is 15 amino acids long. This chain's CDR3 is CASTPFGTTGETQYF. CDR3 in DNA: TGTGCCAGCACCCCCTTCGGAACCACCGGGGAGACCCAGTACTTC.